These 17 T cell receptor beta chains were sequenced from one sample in a study of human T cells and chemical hapten exposure. TCRdb independently ran MiXCR on the RACE reads; one entry per CDR3 protein. The repertoire includes some 90,000 distinct CDR3 sequences, around 9% of them detected once, and 2.9% sits in the top ten. Time point reported: healthy volunteer bleed at 2 weeks. Someone pulled total RNA out of unfractionated whole blood. Sequencing input: whole blood. The receptors were gathered from a female donor in good health. Some clones in this sample may be carry-over from other donors' samples.

The chain carries TRBV4-1 and TRBJ2-5, with unresolved D. The length of the CDR3 is 16 residues. Trimming removed 2 bases at V and 5 bases at J, with 18 bases between. The germline gives CDR1 MGHRA, CDR2 YSYEKL. The CDR3 region is CASSQYAVTTNETQYF. The CDR3 bases are TGCGCCAGCAGCCAATATGCTGTCACCACCAACGAGACCCAGTACTTC.

Only a few counts were recorded for this clonotype. This chain joins TRBV4-1 and TRBJ2-3; 8 bases agree with TRBD2. The CDR3 loop spans 17 amino acids. V shed 1 base and J 9 bases; nucleotides not matched to a gene: 15. The germline V gene has CDR1 MGHRA and CDR2 YSYEKL. CDR3 in DNA: TGCGCCAGCAGCCAAGGTCATGCTAGCGGTCCTAGCGGGACGCAGTATTTT. This sequence encodes CASSQGHASGPSGTQYF.

This rearrangement joins TRBV2 to TRBJ2-3; D call uncertain. The CDR3 totals 15 residues. Germline V gene sequence: CDR1 SNHLY, CDR2 FYNNEI. Trimming cost V 7 bases and J 4 bases, with 18 bases left between them. The CDR3 coding sequence is TGTGCCAGCACCTATTTAGGTCCTGCCGCAGATACGCAGTATTTT. Translating it yields CASTYLGPAADTQYF.

Many counts were recorded for this clonotype. DNA for the CDR3: TGTGCCAGCAGTTCTAGCTCCTACAATGAGCAGTTCTTC. Protein product: CASSSSSYNEQFF. The J gene is TRBJ2-1, the V gene TRBV6-4; D ambiguous. The V end was cut by 5 bases, the J end by 0 bases, with 5 bases between. Germline V CDR1 and CDR2: MRHNA, SNTAGT. The CDR3 contains 13 residues.

This clonotype was observed at least ten times. J is TRBJ1-1 and V is TRBV20-1; D is unclear. CDR3 size: 13 residues. Germline CDR1 reads DFQATT; CDR2 reads SNEGSKA (reference sequence). V was trimmed by 5 bases and J by 0 bases, leaving 10 bases between them. As DNA, the CDR3 is TGCAGTGCTTGGGAACCCATGAACACTGAAGCTTTCTTT. It is translated as CSAWEPMNTEAFF.

There are many counts of this clonotype. V is TRBV4-2 and J is TRBJ2-2; 7 nucleotides line up with TRBD2. J lost 6 bases, V lost 1 base, and 5 bases had no gene match. Per the germline V gene, CDR1 is LGHNA and CDR2 is YNFKEQ. The CDR3 is 15 residues long. DNA of the CDR3: TGTGCCAGCAGCCAAGGCGAGCGGGACGCCGGGGAGCTGTTTTTT. Its translation is CASSQGERDAGELFF.

There are a few counts of this clonotype. The rearrangement links TRBV12-3 or TRBV12-4 to TRBJ2-1, with 8 bases that match TRBD1. The CDR3 totals 15 residues. With 6 bases clipped from V and 8 bases from J, the junction kept 12 bases outside the gene matches. CDR3 in DNA: TGTGCCAGCAGGGGTCCGGGACAGGTTGGGCATGAGCAGTTCTTC. Protein product: CASRGPGQVGHEQFF.

The chain couples TRBV4-1 to TRBJ2-2; D call uncertain. The CDR3 runs 14 residues. Per the germline V gene, CDR1 is MGHRA and CDR2 is YSYEKL. Trimming shortened V by 0 bases and J by 6 bases, and 8 bases separated the two germline ends. The CDR3 sequence: CASSQEDRSGELFF. The DNA for the CDR3 is TGCGCCAGCAGCCAAGAGGATCGGTCCGGGGAGCTGTTTTTT.

This clonotype appeared a few times. This chain connects TRBV2 to TRBJ2-1; D may be TRBD2 (6 bases). V was pared by 6 bases and J by 0 bases, with 9 bases between. CDR3 length: 14 amino acids. The V gene's germline CDR1 is SNHLY and CDR2 FYNNEI. The CDR3 sequence: CASRSTSSYNEQFF. DNA of the CDR3: TGTGCCAGCAGATCGACTAGCTCCTACAATGAGCAGTTCTTC.

This clonotype was found a few times. CDR3 amino acids: CASHGSTGASPLHF. The CDR3 DNA is TGTGCCTCGCACGGGTCGACAGGGGCATCACCCCTCCACTTT. The chain recombines TRBV28 with TRBJ1-6; 8 bases match TRBD1. Trimming removed 11 bases from V and 10 bases from J; junction bases left unmatched: 13. Germline values: CDR1 MDHEN, CDR2 SYDVKM. The CDR3 contains 14 residues.

This clonotype was seen a handful of times. The V call is TRBV5-4, the J call TRBJ2-5; 7 nucleotides agree with TRBD1. This CDR3 region has 16 residues. The V and J ends lost 4 bases and 0 bases, in that order; junction bases with no gene match: 9. The V gene's germline CDR1 is SGHNT and CDR2 YYREEE (reference sequence). In nucleotides, the CDR3 is TGTGCCAGCAGCGCTCCCCCCGGACAGGACCAAGAGACCCAGTACTTC. Amino acid sequence: CASSAPPGQDQETQYF.

This clonotype was seen repeatedly, ten times or more. The chain combines TRBV29-1 with TRBJ1-1, with TRBD1 as a possible D gene (6 bases). The CDR3 length is 10 residues. Germline CDR1 and CDR2: SQVTM and ANQGSEA. Trimming removed 7 bases at V and 14 bases at J, with 17 bases between. The CDR3 region is CSADGQIGFF. DNA for the CDR3: TGCAGCGCCGATGGACAGATAGGCTTCTTT. Based on the CDR3 plus reference TRBV29-1 and TRBJ1-1, the full variable domain is SAVISQKPSRDICQRGTSLTIQCQVDSQVTMMFWYRQQPGQSLTLIATANQGSEATYESGFVIDKFPISRPNLTFSTLTVSNMSPEDSSIYLCSADGQIGFFGQGTRLTVV.

This clonotype was counted a few times. V is TRBV12-3 or TRBV12-4 and J is TRBJ2-3; 7 bases match TRBD2. V shed 7 bases, J shed 2 bases, and the junction held 6 bases outside the gene matches. This CDR3 spans 14 amino acids. The DNA of the CDR3 is TGTGCCAGCACTTATGCGGGAGTCACAGATACGCAGTATTTT. It codes for CASTYAGVTDTQYF.

The rearrangement joins TRBV29-1 to TRBJ1-1, with D possibly TRBD1 on 6 matching bases. This CDR3 is built from 11 residues. V was shortened by 7 bases and J by 4 bases, with 10 bases between the two germline ends. The germline V gene encodes CDR1 SQVTM and CDR2 ANQGSEA. CDR3 residues: CSAGVATEAFF. The DNA of the CDR3 is TGCAGCGCAGGGGTCGCCACTGAAGCTTTCTTT.

The chain carries TRBV4-2 and TRBJ2-3, with 12 nucleotides matching TRBD2. This CDR3 spans 17 amino acids. Germline V gives CDR1 LGHNA, CDR2 YNFKEQ. V was clipped by 0 bases and J by 5 bases; unmatched bases: 6. DNA of the CDR3: TGTGCCAGCAGCCAAGATGGCCTAGCGGGAGGGTTAGATACGCAGTATTTT. Translated: CASSQDGLAGGLDTQYF.

This clonotype was seen a handful of times. The chain recombines TRBV6-6 with TRBJ1-2; TRBD1 matches 8 bases. This CDR3 contains 14 residues. The germline gives CDR1 MNHNY, CDR2 SVGAGI (reference sequence). V gave up 2 bases and J gave up 6 bases; unmatched junction bases: 5. The CDR3 DNA reads as TGTGCCAGCAGTTACAAGGACAGGGATCATGGCTACACCTTC. Encoded protein: CASSYKDRDHGYTF.

V and J are TRBV29-1 and TRBJ1-2; 7 bases match TRBD1. V lost 1 base and J lost 8; bases outside the gene matches: 7. The germline CDR1 and CDR2 sequences are SQVTM and ANQGSEA. The CDR3 covers 13 residues. CDR3 sequence (DNA): TGCAGCGTTGAAGTTGGTGACAGGGTAGGCTACACCTTC. Protein: CSVEVGDRVGYTF.